The source of this T cell receptor beta chain is a study of T cell changes during pregnancy in multiple sclerosis (dated by TCRdb to about 2019). Study-wide context: The study examined how the T cell repertoire changed over the course of pregnancy in women with multiple sclerosis.

The library was made by the immunoSEQ multiplex PCR assay. The source is immuneACCESS, and TCRdb retained only in-frame sequences with V and J called. Part of the clones is not carried over; for the studies checked, unresolved V genes explain less than half of this, and the remainder is unexplained. Present in this sample are around 96,000 clones, about 93% of which were seen just once. The ten largest clones represent 3.5% to 4.5% of the sample. Turning to this clone: The antigen it recognizes is unknown. No per-base quality is available; no much larger clone lies one base away.

CDR1 is given as KGHSH and CDR2 as LQKENI, both from the germline V gene. A distance of 10 bases separates the germline ends of V and J, which lose 4 bases and 4 bases respectively. From cysteine to phenylalanine, the CDR3 is 13 amino acids long. Only CDR3 DNA is held: 39 bases, read in frame from base 1. The receptor comes from a female donor with multiple sclerosis, enrolled in a pregnancy study. The sample was peripheral blood, taken in the first trimester of pregnancy. The sequence links TRBV18 to TRBJ2-5; 5 matching bases give a weak D call of TRBD2. The CDR3 is CASSLKAGETQYF. The nucleotide sequence is TGTGCCAGCTCACTTAAGGCGGGAGAGACCCAGTACTTC.